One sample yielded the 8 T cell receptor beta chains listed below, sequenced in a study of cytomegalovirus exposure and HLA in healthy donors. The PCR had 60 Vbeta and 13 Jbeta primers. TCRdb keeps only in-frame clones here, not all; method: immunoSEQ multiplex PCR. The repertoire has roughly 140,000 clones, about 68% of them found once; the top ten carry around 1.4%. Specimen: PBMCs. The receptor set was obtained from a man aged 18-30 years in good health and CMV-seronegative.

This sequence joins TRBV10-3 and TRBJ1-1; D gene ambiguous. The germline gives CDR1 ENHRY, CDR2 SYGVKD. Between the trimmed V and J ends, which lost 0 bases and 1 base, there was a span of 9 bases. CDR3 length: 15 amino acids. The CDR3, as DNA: TGTGCCATCAGTGAGTCGTGGGCAGGGAACACTGAAGCTTTCTTT. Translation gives CAISESWAGNTEAFF.

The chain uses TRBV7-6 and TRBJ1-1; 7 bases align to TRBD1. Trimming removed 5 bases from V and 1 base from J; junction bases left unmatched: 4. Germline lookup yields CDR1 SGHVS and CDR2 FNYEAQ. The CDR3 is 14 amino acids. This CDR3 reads CASSRGQPNTEAFF. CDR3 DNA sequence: TGTGCCAGCAGCAGGGGACAGCCGAACACTGAAGCTTTCTTT.

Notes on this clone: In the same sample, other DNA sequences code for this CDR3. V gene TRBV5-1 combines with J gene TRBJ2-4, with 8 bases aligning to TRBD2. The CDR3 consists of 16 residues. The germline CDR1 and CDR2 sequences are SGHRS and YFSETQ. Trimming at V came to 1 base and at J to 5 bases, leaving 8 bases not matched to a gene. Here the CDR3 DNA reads TGCGCCAGCAGCTTGCGGGTAGCGGGGTTAGAAAACATTCAGTACTTC. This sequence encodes CASSLRVAGLENIQYF.

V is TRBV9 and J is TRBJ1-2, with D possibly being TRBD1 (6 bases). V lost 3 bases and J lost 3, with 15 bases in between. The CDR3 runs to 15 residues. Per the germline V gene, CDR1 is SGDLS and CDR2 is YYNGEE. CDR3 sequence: CASSAGQWKDYGYTF. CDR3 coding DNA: TGTGCCAGCAGCGCCGGACAGTGGAAGGACTATGGCTACACCTTC.

The CDR3 DNA follows: TGTGCCAGCAGTTACTCGGACAGTTTCTACGAGCAGTACTTC. It specifies CASSYSDSFYEQYF. J is TRBJ2-7 and V is TRBV6-6, with TRBD1 as a possible D gene (6 bases). CDR1 is MNHNY, CDR2 SVGAGI, per germline (reference sequence). This CDR3 is built from 14 residues. Deletions cut 0 bases from V and 3 bases from J, with 9 bases between.

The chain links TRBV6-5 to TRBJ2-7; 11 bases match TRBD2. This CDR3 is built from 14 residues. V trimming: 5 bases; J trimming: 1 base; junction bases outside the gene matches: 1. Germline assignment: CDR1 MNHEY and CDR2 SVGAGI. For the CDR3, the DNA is TGTGCCAGCAGTCGACTAGCGGGGTCCTACGAGCAGTACTTC. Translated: CASSRLAGSYEQYF.

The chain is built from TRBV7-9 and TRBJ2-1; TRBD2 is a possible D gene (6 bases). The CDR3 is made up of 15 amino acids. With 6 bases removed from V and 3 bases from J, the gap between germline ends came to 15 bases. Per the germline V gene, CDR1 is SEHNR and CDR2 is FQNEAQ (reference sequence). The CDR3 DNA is TGTGCCAGCAGTTCAGCGGGCACCAACTACAATGAGCAGTTCTTC. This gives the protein CASSSAGTNYNEQFF.

The CDR3 loop reads CAWSVGEGDTQYF. The CDR3 coding sequence is TGTGCCTGGAGTGTTGGTGAGGGAGATACGCAGTATTTT. V usage is TRBV30 and J usage is TRBJ2-3; D is perhaps TRBD2 (5 bases). Trimming removed 0 bases at V and 5 bases at J, with 9 bases between. The length of the CDR3 is 13 residues. From germline, CDR1 is GTSNPN and CDR2 SVGIG (reference sequence).